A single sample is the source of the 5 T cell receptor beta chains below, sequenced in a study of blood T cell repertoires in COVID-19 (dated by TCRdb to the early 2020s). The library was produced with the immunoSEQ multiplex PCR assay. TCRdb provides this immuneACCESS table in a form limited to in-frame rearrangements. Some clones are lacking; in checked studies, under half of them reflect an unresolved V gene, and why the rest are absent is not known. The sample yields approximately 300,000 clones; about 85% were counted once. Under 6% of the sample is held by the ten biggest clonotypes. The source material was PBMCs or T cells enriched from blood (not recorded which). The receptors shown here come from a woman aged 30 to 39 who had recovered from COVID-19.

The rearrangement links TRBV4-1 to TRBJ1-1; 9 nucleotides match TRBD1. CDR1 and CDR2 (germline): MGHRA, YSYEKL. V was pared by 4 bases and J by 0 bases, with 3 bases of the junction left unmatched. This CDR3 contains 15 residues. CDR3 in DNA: TGCGCCAGCAGCCGCGGGACAGGGATGAACACTGAAGCTTTCTTT. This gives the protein CASSRGTGMNTEAFF.

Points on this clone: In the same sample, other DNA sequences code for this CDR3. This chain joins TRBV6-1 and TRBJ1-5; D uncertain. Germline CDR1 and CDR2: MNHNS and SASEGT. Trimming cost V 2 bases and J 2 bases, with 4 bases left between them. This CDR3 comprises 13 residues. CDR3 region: CASSESGNQPQHF. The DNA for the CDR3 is TGTGCCAGCAGTGAATCAGGCAATCAGCCCCAGCATTTT.

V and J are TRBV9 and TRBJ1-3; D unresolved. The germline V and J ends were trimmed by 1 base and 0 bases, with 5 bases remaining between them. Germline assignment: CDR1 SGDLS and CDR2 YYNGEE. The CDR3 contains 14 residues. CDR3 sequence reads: CASSVKASGNTIYF. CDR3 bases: TGTGCCAGCAGCGTAAAAGCCTCTGGAAACACCATATATTTT.

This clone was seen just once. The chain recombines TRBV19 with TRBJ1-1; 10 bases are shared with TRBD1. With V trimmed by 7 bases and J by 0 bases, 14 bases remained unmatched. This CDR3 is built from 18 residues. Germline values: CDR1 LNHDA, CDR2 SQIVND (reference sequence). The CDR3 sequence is CASIGLIGTGVVNTEAFF. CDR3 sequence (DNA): TGTGCCAGTATTGGTTTGATCGGGACAGGGGTCGTGAACACTGAAGCTTTCTTT.

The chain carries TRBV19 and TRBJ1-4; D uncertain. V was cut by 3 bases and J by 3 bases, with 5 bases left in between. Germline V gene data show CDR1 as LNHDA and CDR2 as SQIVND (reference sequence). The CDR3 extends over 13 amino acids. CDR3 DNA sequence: TGTGCCAGTAGTATCCGGGCTAATGAAAAACTGTTTTTT. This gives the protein CASSIRANEKLFF.